The 11 T cell receptor beta chains below come from one sample, sequenced in a study of T cell repertoires in ileal Crohn's disease. Here immunoSEQ multiplex PCR was the method, and the copy in TCRdb shows in-frame clones only, minus some. This table holds 55,000 to 65,000 clones, around 90% found once. The time point is: neoterminal ileum biopsy at postoperative endoscopy, about 6 months after surgery. The sequenced sample was ileal tissue. These receptor sequences come from an adult with Crohn's disease.

The chain joins TRBV7-9 to TRBJ2-1; 11 nucleotides line up with TRBD2. The length of the CDR3 is 19 residues. Looked up from germline, CDR1 is SEHNR and CDR2 is FQNEAQ (reference sequence). V shed 5 bases, J shed 7 bases, and the junction held 19 bases outside the gene matches. The CDR3 sequence: CASSLAAGSGRAFRNEQFF. The CDR3, as DNA: TGTGCCAGCAGCCTCGCCGCGGGTAGCGGGAGGGCCTTTCGTAATGAGCAGTTCTTC.

DNA for the CDR3: TGTGCCAGCAGTCTTGACAGGGATGTAGCCAAAAACATTCAGTACTTC. Translating it yields CASSLDRDVAKNIQYF. The rearrangement joins TRBV28 to TRBJ2-4, with TRBD1 matching 7 bases. In germline, CDR1 is MDHEN, CDR2 SYDVKM. With V trimmed by 5 bases and J by 0 bases, 7 bases remained unmatched. The CDR3 totals 16 residues.

The V and J genes are TRBV5-1 and TRBJ2-5, with 9 positions matching TRBD2. The CDR3 contains 17 residues. The germline gives CDR1 SGHRS, CDR2 YFSETQ. Germline trimming cut 5 bases from V and 2 bases from J; bases unmatched to any gene: 13. CDR3 protein: CASRMGDLAGQQETQYF. The CDR3 nucleotides are TGCGCCAGCAGGATGGGAGATCTAGCGGGGCAACAAGAGACCCAGTACTTC.

The chain uses TRBV7-9 and TRBJ1-2; TRBD1 might be the D (5 bases). The CDR3 spans 14 residues. Germline assignment: CDR1 SEHNR and CDR2 FQNEAQ (reference sequence). V shed 4 bases and J shed 2 bases, with 11 bases lying between them. The CDR3 reads CASSSETANYGYTF. CDR3 DNA: TGTGCCAGCAGCTCGGAGACAGCGAACTATGGCTACACCTTC. The whole variable domain, filled in from reference TRBV7-9 and TRBJ1-2, reads DTGVSQNPRHKITKRGQNVTFRCDPISEHNRLYWYRQTLGQGPEFLTYFQNEAQLEKSRLLSDRFSAERPKGSFSTLEIQRTEQGDSAMYLCASSSETANYGYTFGSGTRLTVV.

Written as DNA, the CDR3 is TGTGCCAGCAGCTTAATGGGGGCCGGTGGCAATCAGCCCCAGCATTTT. This encodes CASSLMGAGGNQPQHF. The V and J genes are TRBV7-6 and TRBJ1-5; D may be TRBD1 (6 bases). CDR1 SGHVS and CDR2 FNYEAQ come from the germline V gene. Deletions cut 2 bases from V and 2 bases from J, with 13 bases between. This CDR3 is built from 16 residues.

The rearrangement links TRBV5-1 to TRBJ1-2, with unresolved D. V lost 5 bases and J lost 2, with 10 bases in between. CDR3 length equals 13 residues. CDR1 is SGHRS, CDR2 YFSETQ, per germline. This chain's CDR3 is CASREALNYGYTF. For the CDR3, the DNA is TGCGCCAGCAGAGAGGCGCTAAACTATGGCTACACCTTC.

J is TRBJ2-7 and V is TRBV15, with no clear D. This CDR3 has 13 residues. V gave up 1 base and J gave up 3 bases, with 7 bases separating them. Germline CDR1 LNHNV, CDR2 YYDKDF (reference sequence). CDR3 bases: TGTGCCACCAGCAGAGGTGCTAGCTACGAGCAGTACTTC. Translation: CATSRGASYEQYF.

This clone was observed a single time. This chain links TRBV28 with TRBJ1-1; no clear D. This CDR3 has 12 amino acids. V was shortened by 2 bases and J by 11 bases, with 12 bases between the two germline ends. CDR1 and CDR2 from the germline V gene are MDHEN and SYDVKM. The CDR3 sequence is CASSLEPRNAFF. The CDR3 nucleotides read TGTGCCAGCAGTTTAGAACCCAGGAACGCTTTCTTT.

The chain joins TRBV6-5 to TRBJ2-3, with D perhaps TRBD1 (5 bases). The V end was cut by 6 bases, the J end by 0 bases, with 13 bases between. The V gene's germline CDR1 is MNHEY and CDR2 SVGAGI. This CDR3 is 15 amino acids long. Written as DNA, the CDR3 is TGTGCCAGCAGCCTGACAGCTCAAAGCACAGATACGCAGTATTTT. As protein: CASSLTAQSTDTQYF.

A few counts support this clone. Written as DNA, the CDR3 is TGTGCCAGTATCCACCGGGCAGGGGAGACCTACGAGCAGTACTTC. Translating it yields CASIHRAGETYEQYF. This chain joins TRBV19 and TRBJ2-7; D may be TRBD1 (6 bases). Germline CDR1 and CDR2: LNHDA and SQIVND (reference sequence). The CDR3 runs 15 residues. V gave up 7 bases and J gave up 2 bases, with 18 bases separating them.

The chain carries TRBV29-1 and TRBJ2-3; tentatively, D is TRBD2 (7 bases). The CDR3 spans 14 residues. The germline CDR1 and CDR2 sequences are SQVTM and ANQGSEA. Trimming cost V 4 bases and J 5 bases, with 16 bases left between them. Here the CDR3 reads CSVAGGGGEDTQYF. In nucleotides, the CDR3 is TGCAGCGTTGCAGGCGGGGGCGGAGAAGATACGCAGTATTTT.